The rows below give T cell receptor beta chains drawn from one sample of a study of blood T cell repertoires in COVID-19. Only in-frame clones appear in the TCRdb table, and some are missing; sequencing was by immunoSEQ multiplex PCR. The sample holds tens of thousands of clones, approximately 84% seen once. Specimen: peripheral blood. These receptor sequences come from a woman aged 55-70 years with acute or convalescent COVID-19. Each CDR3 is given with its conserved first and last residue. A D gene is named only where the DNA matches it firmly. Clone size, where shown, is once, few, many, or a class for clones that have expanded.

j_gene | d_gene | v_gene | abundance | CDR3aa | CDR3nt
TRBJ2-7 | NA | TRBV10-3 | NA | CAIRDINYEQYF | TGTGCCATCAGAGACATAAACTACGAGCAGTACTTC
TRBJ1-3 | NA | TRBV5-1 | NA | CASSLAGGEGNTIYF | TGCGCCAGCAGCTTGGCGGGGGGCGAAGGAAACACCATATATTTT
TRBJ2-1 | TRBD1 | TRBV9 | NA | CASSVDGQGSNEQFF | TGTGCCAGCAGCGTAGATGGACAGGGTTCAAATGAGCAGTTCTTC
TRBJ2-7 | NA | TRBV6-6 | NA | CASATRDYEQYF | TGTGCCAGCGCGACCCGGGACTACGAGCAGTACTTC
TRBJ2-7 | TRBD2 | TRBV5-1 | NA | CASSFAGVEGEQYF | TGCGCCAGCAGCTTCGCGGGGGTCGAGGGGGAGCAGTACTTC
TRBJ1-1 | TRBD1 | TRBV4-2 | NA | CASSRGTGGMNTEAFF | TGTGCCAGCAGCCGAGGGACAGGGGGCATGAACACTGAAGCTTTCTTT
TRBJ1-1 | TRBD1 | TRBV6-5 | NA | CASSYSATGGGTEAFF | TGTGCCAGCAGTTACTCCGCTACAGGGGGGGGAACTGAAGCTTTCTTT
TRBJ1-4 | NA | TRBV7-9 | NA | CASSLGGGQNEKLFF | TGTGCCAGCAGCTTGGGCGGGGGGCAGAATGAAAAACTGTTTTTT
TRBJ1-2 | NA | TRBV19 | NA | CASSTGLNNYGYTF | TGTGCCAGTAGTACCGGACTAAATAACTATGGCTACACCTTC
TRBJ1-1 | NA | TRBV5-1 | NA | CASSPDQGMDTEAFF | TGCGCCAGCAGCCCAGACCAGGGAATGGACACTGAAGCTTTCTTT
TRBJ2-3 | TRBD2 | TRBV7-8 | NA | CASSSHVAGGLADTQYF | TGTGCCAGCAGCTCTCACGTAGCGGGGGGGCTAGCAGATACGCAGTATTTT
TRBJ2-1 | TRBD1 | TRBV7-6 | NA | CASSLGGQGRRAFF | TGTGCCAGCAGCTTAGGAGGACAGGGGCGTAGGGCGTTCTTC
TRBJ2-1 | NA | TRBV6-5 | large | CASSQGGYNEQFF | TGTGCCAGCTCGCAGGGCGGCTACAATGAGCAGTTCTTC
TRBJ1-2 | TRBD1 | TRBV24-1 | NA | CATSDPMDRYGGYTF | TGTGCCACCAGTGACCCGATGGACAGGTACGGCGGCTACACCTTC
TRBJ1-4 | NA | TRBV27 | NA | CASTGSSGGGTEKLFF | TGTGCCAGCACCGGATCCTCGGGTGGCGGGACTGAAAAACTGTTTTTT
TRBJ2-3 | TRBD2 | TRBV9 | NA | CASSVAGGYTDTQYF | TGTGCCAGCAGCGTAGCGGGGGGATACACAGATACGCAGTATTTT
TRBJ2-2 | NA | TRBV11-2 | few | CASSLQGYGTGELFF | TGTGCCAGCAGCCTCCAGGGGTATGGCACCGGGGAGCTGTTTTTT
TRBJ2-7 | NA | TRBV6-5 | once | CASSSTDLEQYF | TGTGCCAGCAGTTCCACAGATCTTGAGCAGTACTTC
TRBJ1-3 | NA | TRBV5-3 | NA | CARSGAVGRDTIYF | TGTGCCAGAAGCGGGGCCGTCGGGAGGGACACCATATATTTT
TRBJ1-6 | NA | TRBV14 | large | CASSQTGQSPLHF | TGTGCCAGCAGCCAAACAGGGCAATCACCCCTCCACTTT
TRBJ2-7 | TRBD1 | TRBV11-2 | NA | CASSSSQGYDEQYF | TGTGCCAGCAGCTCGTCACAGGGGTATGACGAGCAGTACTTC
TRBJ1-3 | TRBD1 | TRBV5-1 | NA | CASRSSGQSSGNTIYF | TGCGCCAGCAGGTCTTCGGGACAGAGCTCTGGAAACACCATATATTTT
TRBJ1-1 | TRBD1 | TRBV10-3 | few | CAISPYASGTDRQAFF | TGTGCCATCAGTCCCTACGCCTCAGGGACAGATCGTCAAGCTTTCTTT
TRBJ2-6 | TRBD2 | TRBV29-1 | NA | CSVLGLAGGANVLTF | TGCAGCGTCCTGGGACTAGCGGGGGGAGCCAACGTCCTGACTTTC
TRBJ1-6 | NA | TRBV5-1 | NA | CASSPGGASNSPLHF | TGCGCCAGCAGCCCGGGGGGGGCGAGTAATTCACCCCTCCACTTT
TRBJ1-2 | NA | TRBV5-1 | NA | CASSLPDRPAFGYTF | TGCGCCAGCAGCTTACCCGACAGGCCCGCGTTTGGCTACACCTTC
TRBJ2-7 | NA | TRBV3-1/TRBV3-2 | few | CASSQDTRRGEQYF | TGTGCCAGCAGCCAAGATACACGCCGGGGGGAGCAGTACTTC
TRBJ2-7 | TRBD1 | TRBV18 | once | CASSPPGQGPYEQYF | TGTGCCAGCTCACCACCGGGACAGGGGCCGTACGAGCAGTACTTC
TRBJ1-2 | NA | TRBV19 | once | CASRGLYGYTF | TGTGCCAGCCGCGGTCTCTATGGCTACACCTTC
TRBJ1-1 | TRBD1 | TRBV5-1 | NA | CASSSTGAPEAFF | TGCGCCAGCAGCTCGACAGGGGCGCCTGAAGCTTTCTTT
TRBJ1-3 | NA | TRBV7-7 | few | CASSLLGPGNTIYF | TGTGCCAGCAGCCTTCTGGGGCCTGGAAACACCATATATTTT
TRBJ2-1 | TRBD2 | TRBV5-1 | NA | CASSLLGGGGDEQFF | TGCGCCAGCAGCTTACTGGGCGGGGGAGGAGATGAGCAGTTCTTC
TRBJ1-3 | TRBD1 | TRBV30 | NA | CAWSRTGASGNTIYF | TGTGCCTGGAGCCGGACAGGGGCCTCTGGAAACACCATATATTTT
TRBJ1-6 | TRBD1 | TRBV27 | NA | CASSLGTGPENSPLHF | TGTGCCAGCAGTTTAGGGACAGGCCCTGAAAATTCACCCCTCCACTTT
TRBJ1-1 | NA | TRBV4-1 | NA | CASSQQPDRNTEAFF | TGCGCCAGCAGCCAACAGCCGGACAGGAACACTGAAGCTTTCTTT
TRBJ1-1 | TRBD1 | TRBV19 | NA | CASSMAGGSTEAFF | TGTGCCAGTAGTATGGCAGGGGGAAGCACTGAAGCTTTCTTT
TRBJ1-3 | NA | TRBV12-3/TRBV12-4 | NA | CASSRGNTIYF | TGTGCCAGCAGTCGTGGAAACACCATATATTTT
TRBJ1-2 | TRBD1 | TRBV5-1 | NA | CASSYSGQGYVNYGYTF | TGCGCCAGCAGCTATTCAGGACAGGGATATGTCAACTATGGCTACACCTTC
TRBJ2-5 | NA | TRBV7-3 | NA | CASSPSTDKETQYF | TGTGCCAGCAGCCCGTCGACAGACAAAGAGACCCAGTACTTC
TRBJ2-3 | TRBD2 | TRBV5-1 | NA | CASSIWTSGVTNTQYF | TGCGCCAGCAGCATTTGGACTAGCGGGGTTACTAATACGCAGTATTTT
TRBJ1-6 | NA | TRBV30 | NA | CAWWRVGSPLHF | TGTGCCTGGTGGCGGGTAGGTTCACCCCTCCACTTT
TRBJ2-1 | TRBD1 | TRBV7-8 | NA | CASSRQGRGNEQFF | TGTGCCAGCAGCCGACAGGGGCGAGGCAATGAGCAGTTCTTC
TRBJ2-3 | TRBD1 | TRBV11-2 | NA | CASSLGTGWADTQYF | TGTGCCAGCAGCTTGGGGACAGGGTGGGCAGATACGCAGTATTTT
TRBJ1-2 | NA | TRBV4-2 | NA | CASSPSEGGDYGYTF | TGTGCCAGCAGCCCCTCTGAGGGGGGGGACTATGGCTACACCTTC
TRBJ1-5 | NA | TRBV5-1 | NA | CASSLAGDSNQPQHF | TGCGCCAGCAGCTTGGCCGGGGATAGCAATCAGCCCCAGCATTTT
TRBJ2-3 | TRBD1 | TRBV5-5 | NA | CASSLRGDRGDTQYF | TGTGCCAGCAGCTTACGCGGGGACAGGGGAGATACGCAGTATTTT
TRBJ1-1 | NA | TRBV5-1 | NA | CASSRDKSNTEAFF | TGCGCCAGCAGCCGGGACAAATCGAACACTGAAGCTTTCTTT
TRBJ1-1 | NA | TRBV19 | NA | CASSIDREGLNTEAFF | TGTGCCAGTAGTATAGATCGAGAGGGATTGAACACTGAAGCTTTCTTT
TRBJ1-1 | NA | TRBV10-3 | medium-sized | CAISESAGVMNTEAFF | TGTGCCATCAGTGAGTCCGCAGGCGTCATGAACACTGAAGCTTTCTTT
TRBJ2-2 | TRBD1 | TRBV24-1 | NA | CATSDRGQSGTGELFF | TGTGCCACCAGTGACCGGGGACAGTCGGGCACCGGGGAGCTGTTTTTT